Listed here are 18 T cell receptor beta chains from one sample, sequenced in a study of T cell responses to AZD1222 COVID-19 vaccine. Sequencing was performed with immunoSEQ multiplex PCR; in TCRdb, only in-frame clones are kept and a portion is missing. In the table there are 120,000 or so clones, over 85% of which are singletons. The sequencing used peripheral blood, collected on day 0 of AZD1222 vaccination. The receptors derive from an adult in good health.

The chain recombines TRBV6-5 with TRBJ2-7; TRBD2 matches at 11 bases. From germline, CDR1 is MNHEY and CDR2 SVGAGI. V shed 6 bases, J shed 0 bases, and the junction held 4 bases outside the gene matches. The CDR3 sequence is 15 residues long. CDR3 bases: TGTGCCAGCAGGATAGCGGGAGGGAGCTCCTACGAGCAGTACTTC. Protein product: CASRIAGGSSYEQYF.

With respect to this clone: The same CDR3 is also encoded by other DNA sequences in this sample. The gene calls are TRBV5-1 and TRBJ2-3, with 12 bases aligning to TRBD2. The CDR3 has 15 residues. CDR1 and CDR2 from the germline V gene are SGHRS and YFSETQ. V lost 4 bases, J lost 0 bases, and 0 bases stayed unmatched. The CDR3 is CASSLAGGSTDTQYF. The CDR3 DNA reads as TGCGCCAGCAGCCTAGCGGGGGGGAGCACAGATACGCAGTATTTT.

The chain employs TRBV5-4 and TRBJ2-7; D is unclear. The CDR3 runs 12 residues. The V gene lost 1 base and the J gene lost 4 bases, with 6 bases spanning the gap. Germline V gene data show CDR1 as SGHNT and CDR2 as YYREEE (reference sequence). CDR3 in DNA: TGTGCCAGCAGCTTGACGGGTTACGAGCAGTACTTC. It specifies CASSLTGYEQYF.

The chain joins TRBV9 to TRBJ2-3; TRBD1 matches 7 bases. CDR1 is SGDLS, CDR2 YYNGEE, per germline. V lost 2 bases to trimming and J lost 0 bases; unmatched junction nucleotides: 0. The CDR3 has 14 residues. The CDR3 nucleotides read TGTGCCAGCAGCGTGGGACAGAGCACAGATACGCAGTATTTT. Amino acids: CASSVGQSTDTQYF.

The rearrangement links TRBV6-1 to TRBJ1-2; tentatively, D is TRBD1 (6 bases). V was cut by 2 bases and J by 3 bases, with 10 bases left in between. Germline CDR1 is MNHNS and CDR2 is SASEGT. The CDR3 has 14 amino acids. This CDR3 reads CASSESGEDYGYTF. The CDR3 DNA follows: TGTGCCAGCAGTGAATCAGGGGAGGACTATGGCTACACCTTC.

This chain uses TRBV7-9 with TRBJ2-1; 9 nucleotides line up with TRBD1. Trimming removed 2 bases from V and 10 bases from J; junction bases left unmatched: 12. The length of the CDR3 is 16 residues. The germline V gene has CDR1 SEHNR and CDR2 FQNEAQ (reference sequence). CDR3 DNA: TGTGCCAGCAGCTTACCACAGGGGACAGGGACAAGGGAGCAGTTCTTC. Translation gives CASSLPQGTGTREQFF. The entire variable domain, with the rest obtained from reference TRBV7-9 and TRBJ2-1, is as follows: DTGVSQNPRHKITKRGQNVTFRCDPISEHNRLYWYRQTLGQGPEFLTYFQNEAQLEKSRLLSDRFSAERPKGSFSTLEIQRTEQGDSAMYLCASSLPQGTGTREQFFGPGTRLTVL.

The rearrangement links TRBV4-2 to TRBJ2-1; D gene unclear. Looked up from germline, CDR1 is LGHNA and CDR2 is YNFKEQ. CDR3 length equals 13 residues. Deletions cut 5 bases from V and 8 bases from J, with 13 bases between. CDR3 in amino acids: CASSSPRIYEQFF. CDR3 DNA: TGTGCCAGCAGCTCCCCTAGGATTTATGAGCAGTTCTTC.

The V gene is TRBV7-8, the J gene TRBJ1-5; D not resolved. CDR1 and CDR2 from the germline V gene are SGHVS and FQNEAQ. The CDR3 sequence is 15 residues long. Deletions cut 1 base from V and 1 base from J, with 8 bases between. The DNA for the CDR3 is TGTGCCAGCAGCTTAGGAACATCCAGCAATCAGCCCCAGCATTTT. It yields the protein CASSLGTSSNQPQHF.

This chain connects TRBV7-2 to TRBJ2-7; D possibly corresponds to TRBD1 (6 bases). The germline CDR1 and CDR2 sequences are SGHTA and FQGNSA. The CDR3 runs to 15 residues. Trimming took 6 bases from V and 0 from J, leaving 15 bases between them. CDR3 protein: CASSRTVLNSYEQYF. As DNA, the CDR3 is TGTGCCAGCAGTAGGACAGTTTTAAACTCCTACGAGCAGTACTTC. The full variable domain, rest sourced from reference TRBV7-2 and TRBJ2-7, is GAGVSQSPSNKVTEKGKDVELRCDPISGHTALYWYRQSLGQGLEFLIYFQGNSAPDKSGLPSDRFSAERTGGSVSTLTIQRTQQEDSAVYLCASSRTVLNSYEQYFGPGTRLTVT.

This clone has a single count. This chain joins TRBV2 and TRBJ1-6; a weak D match, TRBD1 (6 bases). In germline, CDR1 is SNHLY, CDR2 FYNNEI. Trimming took off 7 bases at V and 7 bases at J, with 11 bases between the two ends. The CDR3 is made up of 13 amino acids. In DNA, the CDR3 is TGTGCCAGCAAGGGACAAACCAATTCACCCCTCCACTTT. This translates into CASKGQTNSPLHF.

V gene TRBV27 combines with J gene TRBJ2-5; the D is unclear. The CDR3 covers 14 residues. With 6 bases removed from V and 1 base from J, the gap between germline ends came to 12 bases. The germline V gene encodes CDR1 MNHEY and CDR2 SMNVEV (reference sequence). The CDR3 region is CASSLTPLQETQYF. CDR3 nucleotides: TGTGCCAGCAGCCTTACACCCCTCCAAGAGACCCAGTACTTC.

CDR3 amino acids: CASSIQGARSPLHF. Here the CDR3 DNA reads TGTGCCAGCAGTATACAGGGGGCAAGATCACCCCTCCACTTT. The chain is built from TRBV27 and TRBJ1-6; 9 nucleotides agree with TRBD1. This CDR3 has 14 amino acids. Germline-derived CDR1 and CDR2 are MNHEY and SMNVEV (reference sequence). V trimming: 5 bases; J trimming: 10 bases; junction bases outside the gene matches: 6.

The J gene is TRBJ2-5, the V gene TRBV14, with 7 positions matching TRBD2. Per germline, CDR1 SGHDN and CDR2 FVKESK. This CDR3 contains 17 residues. V was clipped by 0 bases and J by 1 base; unmatched bases: 8. The CDR3 loop is CASSQDRASGLQETQYF. Here the CDR3 DNA reads TGTGCCAGCAGCCAAGATCGGGCTAGCGGACTCCAAGAGACCCAGTACTTC.

CDR3 amino acids: CASSQDEGAAGQPQHF. DNA for the CDR3: TGTGCCAGCAGCCAAGATGAAGGTGCGGCCGGCCAGCCCCAGCATTTT. The chain uses TRBV4-2 and TRBJ1-5; D is undetermined. The CDR3 covers 16 residues. V lost 0 bases, J lost 7 bases, and 16 bases lay in between. Germline V gives CDR1 LGHNA, CDR2 YNFKEQ.

The rearrangement joins TRBV7-9 to TRBJ2-3, with D perhaps TRBD2 (6 bases). Germline CDR1 reads SEHNR; CDR2 reads FQNEAQ (reference sequence). The CDR3 has 16 amino acids. V was pared by 2 bases and J by 3 bases, with 15 bases between. In nucleotides, the CDR3 is TGTGCCAGCAGCTTATCTGTGGGGGGTCCGACAGATACGCAGTATTTT. Translation gives CASSLSVGGPTDTQYF.

The V call is TRBV3-1 (or the pseudogene TRBV3-2), the J call TRBJ2-5, with unresolved D. Trimming shortened V by 3 bases and J by 5 bases, and 13 bases separated the two germline ends. CDR1 is LGHDT, CDR2 YNNKEL, per germline (reference sequence). There are 14 residues in the CDR3. The DNA for the CDR3 is TGTGCCAGCAGCCAGGCTGTCGCGCCGGAGACCCAGTACTTC. Its translation is CASSQAVAPETQYF.

The chain carries TRBV7-9 and TRBJ1-2; no clear D. V lost 5 bases and J lost 2, with 12 bases in between. Per the germline V gene, CDR1 is SEHNR and CDR2 is FQNEAQ (reference sequence). This CDR3 is built from 14 residues. CDR3 sequence: CASSRGLDNYGYTF. The CDR3 DNA follows: TGTGCCAGCAGCCGCGGACTGGACAACTATGGCTACACCTTC.

The V gene is TRBV28, the J gene TRBJ1-6, with D uncertain. Trimming removed 4 bases at V and 7 bases at J, with 11 bases between. Germline V gene lookup returns CDR1 MDHEN and CDR2 SYDVKM. The CDR3 spans 14 residues. Here the CDR3 reads CASSSQPGNSPLHF. CDR3 nucleotides: TGTGCCAGCAGTTCCCAACCCGGGAATTCACCCCTCCACTTT.